These 20 T cell receptor beta chains share one sample of origin, sequenced in a study of blood T cell repertoires in COVID-19. The method was immunoSEQ multiplex PCR; TCRdb's version includes in-frame clones alone and lacks a portion of them. This sample carries some 80,000 clones, about 90% of them seen once, and the ten largest clones take 2.5% to 3.5%. The sample comprised peripheral blood. Source of these receptors: a woman between 50 and 59 years old with active or convalescent COVID-19.

The chain recombines TRBV10-3 with TRBJ2-1; 10 positions agree with TRBD2. Germline-derived CDR1 and CDR2 are ENHRY and SYGVKD. The CDR3 totals 15 residues. Unmatched junction bases numbered 6, after V lost 5 bases and J lost 5 bases. This CDR3 reads CAISISGGANNEQFF. As DNA, the CDR3 is TGTGCCATCAGTATCAGCGGGGGGGCCAACAATGAGCAGTTCTTC.

The chain uses TRBV4-1 and TRBJ1-1, with D tentatively TRBD1 (5 bases). CDR3 size: 15 residues. Germline V gene lookup returns CDR1 MGHRA and CDR2 YSYEKL. Trimming cost V 4 bases and J 6 bases, with 18 bases left between them. The DNA for the CDR3 is TGCGCCAGCAGCCTCCAAGACCTGGCGGGGGCTGAAGCTTTCTTT. This gives the protein CASSLQDLAGAEAFF.

V is TRBV30 and J is TRBJ1-2, with 7 bases fitting TRBD1. CDR3 length: 13 amino acids. CDR1 GTSNPN and CDR2 SVGIG come from the germline V gene (reference sequence). V dropped 2 bases and J dropped 8; count of bases not matched to a gene: 8. CDR3 DNA sequence: TGTGCCTGGAGTCCCCGACAGGGAGAAGGCTACACCTTC. This gives the protein CAWSPRQGEGYTF.

The CDR3, as DNA: TGTGCCAGCTCACCACTTCAAACCGCGGGACCAACATTCAACTATGGCTACACCTTC. It translates to CASSPLQTAGPTFNYGYTF. This chain links TRBV18 with TRBJ1-2; a possible D gene is TRBD1 (5 bases). Per the germline V gene, CDR1 is KGHSH and CDR2 is LQKENI. The CDR3 runs 19 residues. V lost 1 base to trimming and J lost 2 bases, with 23 bases between them.

The rearrangement joins TRBV11-2 to TRBJ1-2; 8 bases are a match to TRBD1. CDR3 length equals 16 residues. Trimming removed 1 base from V and 2 bases from J; junction bases left unmatched: 6. Looked up from germline, CDR1 is SGHAT and CDR2 is FQNNGV. The CDR3 nucleotides are TGTGCCAGCAGCTTAGCCGGACAGGGAGGGAACTATGGCTACACCTTC. Its protein product is CASSLAGQGGNYGYTF.

The rearrangement joins TRBV30 to TRBJ1-4; D might be TRBD1 (6 bases). This CDR3 spans 17 amino acids. Germline lookup yields CDR1 GTSNPN and CDR2 SVGIG (reference sequence). Trimming left V 0 bases short and J 2 bases short, with 16 bases between. The CDR3 spells CAWSVMLGGRTNEKLFF. CDR3 DNA sequence: TGTGCCTGGAGTGTAATGTTGGGGGGGCGGACTAATGAAAAACTGTTTTTT.

The chain has TRBV30 and TRBJ1-2, with a tentative D call TRBD1 (5 bases). Trimming shortened V by 0 bases and J by 4 bases, and 9 bases separated the two germline ends. The CDR3 is made up of 13 amino acids. CDR1 GTSNPN and CDR2 SVGIG come from the germline V gene (reference sequence). The CDR3 loop is CAWSVLRVYGYTF. The CDR3 DNA reads as TGTGCCTGGAGTGTACTCAGGGTCTATGGCTACACCTTC.

This clone came up a few times. V gene TRBV7-9 combines with J gene TRBJ2-2; D is unresolved. Germline values: CDR1 SEHNR, CDR2 FQNEAQ (reference sequence). The CDR3 has 13 residues. Between the trimmed V and J ends, which lost 2 bases and 4 bases, there was a span of 5 bases. The CDR3 nucleotides are TGTGCCAGCAGCTTAATGGCCACCGGGGAGCTGTTTTTT. Encoded protein: CASSLMATGELFF.

The chain employs TRBV19 and TRBJ1-5; D remains ambiguous. V was shortened by 6 bases and J by 2 bases, with 11 bases between the two germline ends. The CDR3 totals 14 residues. From germline, CDR1 is LNHDA and CDR2 SQIVND (reference sequence). CDR3 loop: CASRRDLGNQPQHF. CDR3 bases: TGTGCCAGTAGGAGGGATTTGGGCAATCAGCCCCAGCATTTT.

The gene calls are TRBV27 and TRBJ2-3; 8 nucleotides match TRBD1. CDR3 length equals 14 residues. V lost 7 bases, J lost 4 bases, and 7 bases stayed unmatched. Per germline, CDR1 MNHEY and CDR2 SMNVEV (reference sequence). The CDR3 nucleotides are TGTGCCAGCAAAGGGGACAGGTTATCAGATACGCAGTATTTT. Its translation is CASKGDRLSDTQYF.

The CDR3 here is CAWRRSRLSYEQYF. As DNA, the CDR3 is TGTGCCTGGAGGCGCTCGCGCCTCTCCTACGAGCAGTACTTC. The rearrangement uses TRBV30 and TRBJ2-7; D is unresolved. The CDR3 loop spans 14 amino acids. V was trimmed by 3 bases and J by 0 bases, leaving 12 bases between them. Germline V gene data show CDR1 as GTSNPN and CDR2 as SVGIG (reference sequence).

This sequence joins TRBV6-2 or TRBV6-3 and TRBJ2-7; 7 nucleotides agree with TRBD1. After removal of 3 bases from V and 1 base from J, the junction contained 21 bases not matched to a gene. Looked up from germline, CDR1 is MNHEY and CDR2 is SVGEGT. This CDR3 is built from 20 residues. CDR3 sequence: CASSYSLVGTAIAQSYEQYF. In DNA, the CDR3 is TGTGCCAGCAGTTATTCTCTTGTGGGGACAGCGATAGCCCAATCCTACGAGCAGTACTTC.

This clone was counted between two and nine times. The rearrangement links TRBV10-3 to TRBJ1-1, with a tentative D call TRBD1 (6 bases). V lost 11 bases to trimming and J lost 0 bases, with 10 bases between them. Germline lookup yields CDR1 ENHRY and CDR2 SYGVKD. The CDR3 covers 12 residues. CDR3 region: CAAGQMNTEAFF. The DNA for the CDR3 is TGTGCCGCCGGACAGATGAACACTGAAGCTTTCTTT.

This clone was seen a few times. The chain has TRBV7-9 and TRBJ1-5, with 7 bases that match TRBD1. The CDR3 spans 17 residues. Germline loops: CDR1 SEHNR, CDR2 FQNEAQ (reference sequence). V shed 5 bases, J shed 7 bases, and the junction held 17 bases outside the gene matches. In nucleotides, the CDR3 is TGTGCCAGCAGCCCTAGACAGGCCCGAGACAGGGTCCAGCCCCAGCATTTT. Residues: CASSPRQARDRVQPQHF.

The chain links TRBV27 to TRBJ2-4, with unresolved D. Germline CDR1 MNHEY, CDR2 SMNVEV (reference sequence). Trimming pared 6 bases from V and 1 base from J, leaving 10 bases between. CDR3 size: 14 residues. The CDR3, as DNA: TGTGCCAGCAGACAGATAGGCGCCAAAAACATTCAGTACTTC. This encodes CASRQIGAKNIQYF.

The V and J genes are TRBV6-6 and TRBJ1-1; D is perhaps TRBD1 (5 bases). Germline assignment: CDR1 MNHNY and CDR2 SVGAGI (reference sequence). This CDR3 has 15 amino acids. V was clipped by 4 bases and J by 5 bases, with 17 bases between them. For the CDR3, the DNA is TGTGCCAGCAGTTGGAGGGACTCTCCGAGAACTGAAGCTTTCTTT. Its translation is CASSWRDSPRTEAFF.

This clone has more than one count but fewer than ten. This chain links TRBV3-1 (or the pseudogene TRBV3-2) with TRBJ1-4; D gene ambiguous. Looked up from germline, CDR1 is LGHDT and CDR2 is YNNKEL (reference sequence). Trimming pared 2 bases from V and 0 bases from J, leaving 13 bases between. The CDR3 has 17 residues. In DNA, the CDR3 is TGTGCCAGCAGCCAACGGCGGGGTAGGACAACTAATGAAAAACTGTTTTTT. Amino acid sequence: CASSQRRGRTTNEKLFF.

The chain uses TRBV7-2 and TRBJ2-1; no firm D call. CDR3 size: 11 residues. V lost 5 bases and J 9 bases, leaving 8 bases between the germline ends. Germline V gene sequence: CDR1 SGHTA, CDR2 FQGNSA. CDR3 in amino acids: CASSLPIEQFF. The CDR3 DNA reads as TGTGCCAGCAGCCTCCCTATTGAGCAGTTCTTC.

The chain joins TRBV19 to TRBJ1-2; tentative D call: TRBD1 (6 bases). V gave up 4 bases and J gave up 4 bases, with 13 bases separating them. Germline V gene sequence: CDR1 LNHDA, CDR2 SQIVND (reference sequence). The CDR3 length is 14 residues. The CDR3 sequence is CASSRFGQIYGYTF. In nucleotides, the CDR3 is TGTGCCAGTAGTAGATTCGGACAGATCTATGGCTACACCTTC. Filled out from reference TRBV19 and TRBJ1-2, the complete variable domain reads DGGITQSPKYLFRKEGQNVTLSCEQNLNHDAMYWYRQDPGQGLRLIYYSQIVNDFQKGDIAEGYSVSREKKESFPLTVTSAQKNPTAFYLCASSRFGQIYGYTFGSGTRLTVV.

As regards this clone: The sample carries other DNA sequences with the same CDR3. This chain joins TRBV5-1 and TRBJ1-2; TRBD1 matches 10 bases. The CDR3 has 15 amino acids. Germline V gene lookup returns CDR1 SGHRS and CDR2 YFSETQ. The V and J ends lost 4 bases and 2 bases, in that order; junction bases with no gene match: 5. The CDR3 nucleotides are TGCGCCAGCAGCCTGGGACAGGGGTCAAACTATGGCTACACCTTC. Protein sequence: CASSLGQGSNYGYTF.